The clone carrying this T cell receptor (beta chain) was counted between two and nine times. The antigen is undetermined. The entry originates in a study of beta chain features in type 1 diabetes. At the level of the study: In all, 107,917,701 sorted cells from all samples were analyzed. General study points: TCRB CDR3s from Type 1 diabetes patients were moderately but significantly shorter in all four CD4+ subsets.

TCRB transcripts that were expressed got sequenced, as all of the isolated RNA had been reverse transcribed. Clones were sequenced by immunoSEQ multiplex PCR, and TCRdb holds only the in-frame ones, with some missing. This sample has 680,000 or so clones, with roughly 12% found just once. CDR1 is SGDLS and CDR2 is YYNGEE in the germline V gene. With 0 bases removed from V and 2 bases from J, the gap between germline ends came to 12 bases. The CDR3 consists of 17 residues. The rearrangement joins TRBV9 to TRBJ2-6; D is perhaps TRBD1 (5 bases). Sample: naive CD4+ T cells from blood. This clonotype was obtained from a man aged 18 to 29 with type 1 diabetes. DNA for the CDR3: TGTGCCAGCAGCGTAGTGTCGGACACAGCTGGGGCCAACGTCCTGACTTTC. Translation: CASSVVSDTAGANVLTF.